The source of this T cell receptor beta chain is a study of monozygotic twins with cystic fibrosis. The protocol was immunoSEQ multiplex PCR, while the TCRdb copy is restricted to in-frame clones and leaves out a portion. The table has some 15,000 clones, around 83% seen once. This CDR3 is 16 amino acids long. Germline CDR1 reads SGHAT; CDR2 reads FQNNGV. V lost 0 bases, J lost 4 bases, and 7 bases stayed unmatched. The TCR was taken from a boy aged 5-17 years with cystic fibrosis. Sequenced material: blood. The chain uses TRBV11-2 and TRBJ2-7, with 9 bases aligning to TRBD2. As DNA, the CDR3 is TGTGCCAGCAGCTTAGATGGGCTAGCGGGAATTTACGAGCAGTACTTC. Its translation is CASSLDGLAGIYEQYF.